These 20 T cell receptor beta chains originate from one sample sequenced in a study of cytotoxic CD8 clonotypes in ibrutinib-treated CLL. The method was immunoSEQ multiplex PCR; TCRdb's version includes in-frame clones alone and lacks a portion of them. The sample holds roughly 150,000 clones, 70% to 90% seen once. The starting material was PBMCs, obtained at disease progression, from a patient treated with ibrutinib. The receptors originated from a human donor with chronic lymphocytic leukemia.

The CDR3 region is CASSSQLAGLYEQYF. Written as DNA, the CDR3 is TGTGCCAGCAGTTCACAACTAGCGGGATTGTACGAGCAGTACTTC. V gene TRBV27 combines with J gene TRBJ2-7, with 10 bases aligning to TRBD2. The CDR3 is 15 amino acids. Germline V gene sequence: CDR1 MNHEY, CDR2 SMNVEV (reference sequence). V lost 4 bases to trimming and J lost 4 bases; unmatched junction nucleotides: 7.

V gene TRBV19 combines with J gene TRBJ2-3; 13 positions agree with TRBD2. Trimming took 4 bases from V and 5 from J; bases not matched to a gene: 9. Per germline, CDR1 LNHDA and CDR2 SQIVND (reference sequence). The CDR3 is made up of 17 amino acids. CDR3 sequence: CASSNILAGGPQDTQYF. DNA of the CDR3: TGTGCCAGTAGTAACATACTAGCGGGAGGGCCTCAAGATACGCAGTATTTT.

V usage is TRBV29-1 and J usage is TRBJ1-2, with D tentatively TRBD1 (5 bases). The V gene lost 6 bases and the J gene lost 2 bases, with 16 bases spanning the gap. CDR3 size: 14 residues. Germline-derived CDR1 and CDR2 are SQVTM and ANQGSEA. The CDR3 here is CSVPKSGGNYGYTF. The CDR3 bases are TGCAGCGTCCCCAAGTCCGGGGGAAACTATGGCTACACCTTC.

The CDR3 loop reads CASTRAVSTDTQYF. CDR3 in DNA: TGTGCCAGCACCCGAGCGGTGAGCACAGATACGCAGTATTTT. J is TRBJ2-3 and V is TRBV27; possibly TRBD2 for D (5 bases). The CDR3 is 14 residues long. Trimming stripped 7 bases from V and 0 bases from J, with 11 bases between. CDR1 is MNHEY and CDR2 is SMNVEV in the germline V gene (reference sequence).

The chain employs TRBV19 and TRBJ1-1; 10 bases are a match to TRBD1. CDR1 and CDR2 (germline): LNHDA, SQIVND (reference sequence). This CDR3 is 16 amino acids long. The CDR3 region is CASRVGQGSMNTEAFF. The CDR3 DNA follows: TGTGCATCAAGGGTGGGACAGGGGTCAATGAACACTGAAGCTTTCTTT.

Only a few counts were recorded for this clone. The chain has TRBV6-1 and TRBJ2-7, with D unclear. Trimming took 5 bases from V and 0 from J, leaving 8 bases between them. The germline CDR1 and CDR2 sequences are MNHNS and SASEGT. CDR3 size: 13 residues. The CDR3 nucleotides are TGTGCCAGCAGTAATTTTAACTCCTACGAGCAGTACTTC. Translated: CASSNFNSYEQYF.

In this sample, this clone turned up once. The chain uses TRBV27 and TRBJ2-1; D is unclear. With 2 bases removed from V and 10 bases from J, the gap between germline ends came to 12 bases. The CDR3 length is 13 residues. CDR1 is MNHEY, CDR2 SMNVEV, per germline (reference sequence). The CDR3 spells CASSLQSLMEQFF. The CDR3 DNA follows: TGTGCCAGCAGTTTACAGTCCCTAATGGAGCAGTTCTTC.

This chain uses TRBV9 with TRBJ1-2, with 7 nucleotides matching TRBD1. The CDR3 spans 15 residues. Germline CDR1 reads SGDLS; CDR2 reads YYNGEE. Trimming removed 1 base from V and 2 bases from J; junction bases left unmatched: 5. The CDR3 loop is CASSVWDRTNYGYTF. The CDR3 coding sequence is TGTGCCAGCAGCGTATGGGACAGAACAAACTATGGCTACACCTTC.

The chain recombines TRBV7-9 with TRBJ2-2; 10 bases match TRBD1. J lost 5 bases, V lost 5 bases, and 5 bases had no gene match. CDR3 length: 15 residues. In germline, CDR1 is SEHNR, CDR2 FQNEAQ (reference sequence). The CDR3 coding sequence is TGTGCCAGCAGCAGACAGGGGGCTCGAACCGGGGAGCTGTTTTTT. This gives the protein CASSRQGARTGELFF.

J is TRBJ1-2 and V is TRBV7-2, with 8 nucleotides matching TRBD1. From germline, CDR1 is SGHTA and CDR2 FQGNSA. The length of the CDR3 is 16 residues. Trimming took 5 bases from V and 5 from J; bases not matched to a gene: 13. The CDR3 DNA is TGTGCCAGCAGCGAATCCGCAGGGGGCGGTGGATATGGCTACACCTTC. It is translated as CASSESAGGGGYGYTF.

V and J are TRBV9 and TRBJ1-2, with 9 nucleotides matching TRBD1. V lost 4 bases to trimming and J lost 5 bases; unmatched junction nucleotides: 12. The CDR3 consists of 16 residues. Looked up from germline, CDR1 is SGDLS and CDR2 is YYNGEE. CDR3 region: CASSSRDRDLRYGYTF. The CDR3 nucleotides are TGTGCCAGCAGCTCCCGGGACAGGGACCTACGGTATGGCTACACCTTC.

This clone was seen only once. This rearrangement joins TRBV11-2 to TRBJ1-3; D is ambiguous. V was trimmed by 0 bases and J by 0 bases, leaving 6 bases between them. The CDR3 spans 15 residues. CDR1 and CDR2 from the germline V gene are SGHAT and FQNNGV. The DNA for the CDR3 is TGTGCCAGCAGCTTAGAGAGACACTCTGGAAACACCATATATTTT. Protein product: CASSLERHSGNTIYF.

This chain links TRBV7-8 with TRBJ2-7; 7 bases are a match to TRBD2. The CDR3 has 17 amino acids. The V gene's germline CDR1 is SGHVS and CDR2 FQNEAQ. Trimming removed 5 bases from V and 3 bases from J; junction bases left unmatched: 16. CDR3 nucleotide sequence: TGTGCCAGCAGCCCTCGTTTGGAAGCGGGGACTAACTACGAGCAGTACTTC. Protein sequence: CASSPRLEAGTNYEQYF.

In nucleotides, the CDR3 is TGTGCCAGCAGCCAATACCGGGACAGGGATTCCGGGGAGCTGTTTTTT. Protein: CASSQYRDRDSGELFF. J is TRBJ2-2 and V is TRBV14; 9 positions agree with TRBD1. This CDR3 is built from 16 residues. From germline, CDR1 is SGHDN and CDR2 FVKESK. V was pared by 2 bases and J by 6 bases, with 7 bases of the junction left unmatched.

The chain couples TRBV7-8 to TRBJ2-5; 13 bases line up with TRBD2. Trimming removed 5 bases from V and 3 bases from J; junction bases left unmatched: 12. Germline V gene data show CDR1 as SGHVS and CDR2 as FQNEAQ. There are 18 residues in the CDR3. CDR3: CASSPVGTSGIVKETQYF. In nucleotides, the CDR3 is TGTGCCAGCAGCCCCGTCGGGACTAGCGGGATAGTAAAAGAGACCCAGTACTTC.

The V call is TRBV7-9, the J call TRBJ2-3; 12 bases line up with TRBD2. The V and J ends lost 5 bases and 3 bases, in that order; junction bases with no gene match: 6. CDR3 length: 16 amino acids. Germline V gene data show CDR1 as SEHNR and CDR2 as FQNEAQ (reference sequence). The CDR3 DNA sequence: TGTGCCAGCAGCCACCGACTAGCGGGAGCGACAGATACGCAGTATTTT. Amino acid sequence: CASSHRLAGATDTQYF.

V and J are TRBV10-3 and TRBJ2-7; D uncertain. This CDR3 comprises 12 residues. The V and J ends lost 8 bases and 0 bases respectively, with 8 bases between them. Germline V gene data show CDR1 as ENHRY and CDR2 as SYGVKD. The CDR3 nucleotides are TGTGCCATCGGGCAAAACTCCTACGAGCAGTACTTC. It yields the protein CAIGQNSYEQYF.

The V gene is TRBV18, the J gene TRBJ2-3; D perhaps matches TRBD1 (6 bases). There are 17 residues in the CDR3. The germline V gene encodes CDR1 KGHSH and CDR2 LQKENI. V lost 3 bases to trimming and J lost 0 bases, with 16 bases between them. DNA of the CDR3: TGTGCCAGCTCACCCAGGGTGACAGGAATAAGCACAGATACGCAGTATTTT. It codes for CASSPRVTGISTDTQYF.

This sequence joins TRBV5-5 and TRBJ2-7; 9 bases agree with TRBD1. The germline V gene has CDR1 SGHKS and CDR2 YYEKEE (reference sequence). V lost 0 bases and J lost 2; bases outside the gene matches: 9. This CDR3 has 17 amino acids. The CDR3 nucleotides are TGTGCCAGCAGCTTGGCCCTCCCCGGGACAGGGACCTACGAGCAGTACTTC. Protein product: CASSLALPGTGTYEQYF.

This clone has only one observation. V usage is TRBV5-4 and J usage is TRBJ1-3; unclear D gene. Germline CDR1 SGHNT, CDR2 YYREEE (reference sequence). Trimming left V 4 bases short and J 1 base short, with 6 bases between. This CDR3 has 13 amino acids. The CDR3 DNA is TGTGCCAGCAGCGTTAATTCTGGAAACACCATATATTTT. Translating gives CASSVNSGNTIYF. The complete variable domain, with remaining parts taken from reference TRBV5-4 and TRBJ1-3, reads ETGVTQSPTHLIKTRGQQVTLRCSSQSGHNTVSWYQQALGQGPQFIFQYYREEENGRGNFPPRFSGLQFPNYSSELNVNALELDDSALYLCASSVNSGNTIYFGEGSWLTVV.